This TCR beta chain was documented in a study of blood T cells in healthy people across ages. The sample holds one count of this clonotype. Then a second PCR, running roughly 7 to 11 cycles, was carried out with a sample-barcoded 5' primer and a J-beta primer mix. TCRdb processed the 5' RACE reads anew with MiXCR; each CDR3 protein has one entry. Counted here are fewer than 700,000 distinct CDR3 sequences, 40% to 50% occurring once; the ten biggest clones make up 30%. CDR1 LGHDT and CDR2 YNNKEL come from the germline V gene (reference sequence). The CDR3 consists of 16 residues. V lost 5 bases and J lost 0; bases outside the gene matches: 6.

The source is an elderly man in good health. The chain has TRBV3-1 and TRBJ1-5, with TRBD1 matching over 8 bases. The sequenced sample consisted of blood. CDR3 bases: TGTGCCAGCAGCTCTCGGACAGGGAATAGCAATCAGCCCCAGCATTTT. Amino acid sequence: CASSSRTGNSNQPQHF. Full variable domain (missing parts from reference TRBV3-1 and TRBJ1-5): DTAVSQTPKYLVTQMGNDKSIKCEQNLGHDTMYWYKQDSKKFLKIMFSYNNKELIINETVPNRFSPKSPDKAHLNLHINSLELGDSAVYFCASSSRTGNSNQPQHFGDGTRLSIL.